The entry below describes one TCR beta chain. The entry originates in a study of blood T cell repertoires in COVID-19. Under the authors' procedure: Counts of nucleated cells, estimated from reference gene primer amplification, were obtained. Sequenced by immunoSEQ multiplex PCR; TCRdb stores in-frame clones only, minus some. V and J calls and clone size are those listed in that table; D and trimming were worked out from the DNA. The sample contains 250,000 to 300,000 clones, approximately 87% of which appear only once. The CDR3 length is 16 residues. Trimming took 4 bases from V and 0 from J; bases not matched to a gene: 7. Per germline, CDR1 SGHTS and CDR2 YDEGEE.

The J gene is TRBJ2-7, the V gene TRBV5-8; 10 bases align to TRBD2. Sequencing was performed on peripheral blood. The TCR comes from a man aged 60-69 years who had recovered from COVID-19. Here the CDR3 DNA reads TGTGCCAGCAGCCCAGCGGGAGGGCCGAGCTCCTACGAGCAGTACTTC. Translated: CASSPAGGPSSYEQYF.